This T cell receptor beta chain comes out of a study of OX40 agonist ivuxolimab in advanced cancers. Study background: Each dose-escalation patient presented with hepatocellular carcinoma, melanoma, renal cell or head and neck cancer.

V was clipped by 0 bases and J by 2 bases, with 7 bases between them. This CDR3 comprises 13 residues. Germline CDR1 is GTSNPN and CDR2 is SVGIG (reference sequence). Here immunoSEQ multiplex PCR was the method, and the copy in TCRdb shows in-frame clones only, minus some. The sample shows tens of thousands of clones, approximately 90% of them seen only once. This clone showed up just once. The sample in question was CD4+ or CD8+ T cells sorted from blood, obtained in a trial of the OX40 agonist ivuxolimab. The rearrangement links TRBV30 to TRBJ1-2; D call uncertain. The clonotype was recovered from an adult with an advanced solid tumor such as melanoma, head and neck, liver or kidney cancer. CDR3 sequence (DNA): TGTGCCTGGAGTGTAAGTCTGAACTATGGCTACACCTTC. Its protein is CAWSVSLNYGYTF.